The clone carrying this TCR beta chain was counted ten times or more. Its antigen remains unidentified. Unmatched junction bases numbered 8, after V lost 0 bases and J lost 6 bases. Germline V gene lookup returns CDR1 MNHNY and CDR2 SVGAGI (reference sequence). The CDR3 contains 15 residues. The data are from a study of T cells in Graves' hyperthyroidism and ophthalmopathy. Overall study results and limits: Expanded thyroid clonotypes (above 0.001) were mostly also found in blood.

Diagnostic assessment was based on clinical symptoms, serum thyroxine and TRAb, thyroid ultrasound and orbital computed tomography. RNA transcripts provided the source from which TCR beta CDR3 regions were amplified. The HTBI set primed first-round TCR CDR3 RT-PCR. TCRdb reprocessed the multiplex PCR reads via MiXCR and lists one record per CDR3 protein. The table includes around 350,000 distinct CDR3 sequences, over 12% detected once. The chain employs TRBV6-6 and TRBJ2-7, with 7 bases matching TRBD2. This receptor was identified in a woman aged 60-75 years with Graves' ophthalmopathy. Material: blood. CDR3 protein: CASSYSPSGEGEQYF. The CDR3 DNA reads TGTGCCAGCAGTTACTCCCCTAGCGGTGAGGGCGAGCAGTACTTC.